The following is a TCR beta chain sequence with its context. What it recognizes is unknown. Only in-frame clones appear in the TCRdb table, and some are missing; sequencing was by immunoSEQ multiplex PCR. The sample lists roughly 20,000 clones; 90% were seen once. This sample stems from a study of T cell clonotyping in hematopoietic cell transplantation. Study results and caveats: Without cell sorting, CD4 versus CD8 contributions remain unresolved.

V lost 3 bases and J lost 8; bases outside the gene matches: 13. The CDR3 runs to 15 residues. Germline V gene sequence: CDR1 SGHRS, CDR2 YFSETQ. Described time point: recipient sample about 28 days before transplant, after cytoreduction. The source is a man younger than 35 with biphenotypic leukemia. Some clones in this sample may be carry-over from other donors' samples. The rearrangement joins TRBV5-1 to TRBJ1-2; 7 nucleotides align to TRBD1. The starting material was peripheral blood mononuclear cells, obtained before stem cell transplant. The CDR3 DNA follows: TGCGCCAGCAGCTCGATACCTCAGGACAGGAGAGGCTACACCTTC. Translation: CASSSIPQDRRGYTF. Full variable domain (remainder filled in from reference TRBV5-1 and TRBJ1-2): KAGVTQTPRYLIKTRGQQVTLSCSPISGHRSVSWYQQTPGQGLQFLFEYFSETQRNKGNFPGRFSGRQFSNSRSEMNVSTLELGDSALYLCASSSIPQDRRGYTFGSGTRLTVV.